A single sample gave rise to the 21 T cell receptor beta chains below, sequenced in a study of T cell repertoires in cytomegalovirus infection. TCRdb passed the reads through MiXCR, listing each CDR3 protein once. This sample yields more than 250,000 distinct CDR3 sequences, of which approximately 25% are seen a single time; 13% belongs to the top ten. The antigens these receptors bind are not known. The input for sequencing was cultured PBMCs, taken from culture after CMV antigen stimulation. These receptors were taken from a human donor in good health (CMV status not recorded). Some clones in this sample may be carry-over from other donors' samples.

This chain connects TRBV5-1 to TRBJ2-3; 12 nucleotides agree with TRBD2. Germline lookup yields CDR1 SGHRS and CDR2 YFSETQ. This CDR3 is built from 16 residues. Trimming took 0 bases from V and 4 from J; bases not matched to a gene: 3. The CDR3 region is CASSLVLAGGSDTQYF. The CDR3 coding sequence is TGCGCCAGCAGCTTGGTACTAGCGGGGGGCTCAGATACGCAGTATTTT.

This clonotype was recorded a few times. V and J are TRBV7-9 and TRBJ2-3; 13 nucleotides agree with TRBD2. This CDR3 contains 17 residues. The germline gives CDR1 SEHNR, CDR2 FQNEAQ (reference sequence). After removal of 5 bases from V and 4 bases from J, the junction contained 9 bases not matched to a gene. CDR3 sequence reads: CASSSSGTSGTPDTQYF. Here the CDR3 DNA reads TGTGCCAGCAGCAGCTCCGGGACTAGCGGGACCCCAGATACGCAGTATTTT.

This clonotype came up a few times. The CDR3 region has the DNA TGTGCCAGCAGTTCTTTTTACAGGGGGCGTAGAGATACGCAGTATTTT. Translation: CASSSFYRGRRDTQYF. V gene TRBV27 combines with J gene TRBJ2-3, with TRBD1 identical over 9 bases. The length of the CDR3 is 16 residues. Germline assignment: CDR1 MNHEY and CDR2 SMNVEV (reference sequence). The V and J ends lost 4 bases and 5 bases, in that order; junction bases with no gene match: 10.

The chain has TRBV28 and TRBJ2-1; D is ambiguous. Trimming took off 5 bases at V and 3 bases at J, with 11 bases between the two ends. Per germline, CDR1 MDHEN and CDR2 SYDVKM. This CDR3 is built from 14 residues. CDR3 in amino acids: CASSSQSLYNEQFF. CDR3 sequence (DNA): TGTGCCAGCAGTAGCCAGAGCCTCTACAATGAGCAGTTCTTC.

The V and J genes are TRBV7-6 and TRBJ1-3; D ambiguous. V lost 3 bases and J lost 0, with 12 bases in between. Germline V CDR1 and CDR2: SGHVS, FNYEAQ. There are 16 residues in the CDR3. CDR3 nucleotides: TGTGCCAGCAGCTTTTATTCACTCGACTCTGGAAACACCATATATTTT. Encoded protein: CASSFYSLDSGNTIYF.

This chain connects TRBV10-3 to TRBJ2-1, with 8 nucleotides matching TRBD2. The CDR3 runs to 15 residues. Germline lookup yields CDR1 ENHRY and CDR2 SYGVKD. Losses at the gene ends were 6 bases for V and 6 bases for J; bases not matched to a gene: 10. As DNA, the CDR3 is TGTGCCATCAGGTCCACTAGCGGCCTACTCAATGAGCAGTTCTTC. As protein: CAIRSTSGLLNEQFF.

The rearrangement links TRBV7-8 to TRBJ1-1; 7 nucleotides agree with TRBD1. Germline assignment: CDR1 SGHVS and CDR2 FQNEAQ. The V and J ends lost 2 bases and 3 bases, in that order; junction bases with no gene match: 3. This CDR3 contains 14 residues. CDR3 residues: CASSLPGGDTEAFF. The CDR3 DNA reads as TGTGCCAGCAGCTTACCAGGGGGGGACACTGAAGCTTTCTTT.

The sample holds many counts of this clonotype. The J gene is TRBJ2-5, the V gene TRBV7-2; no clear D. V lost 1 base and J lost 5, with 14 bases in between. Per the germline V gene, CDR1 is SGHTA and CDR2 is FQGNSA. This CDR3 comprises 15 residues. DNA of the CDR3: TGTGCCAGCAGCTTAGGAGTGCAGGTCCGCGAGACCCAGTACTTC. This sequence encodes CASSLGVQVRETQYF.

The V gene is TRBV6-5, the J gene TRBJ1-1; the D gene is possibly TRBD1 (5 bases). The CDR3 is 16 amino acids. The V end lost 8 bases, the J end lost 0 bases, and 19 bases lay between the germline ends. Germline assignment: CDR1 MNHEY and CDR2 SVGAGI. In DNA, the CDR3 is TGTGCCAGCCCCAGCGACAGCCCTAACTTGAACACTGAAGCTTTCTTT. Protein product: CASPSDSPNLNTEAFF.

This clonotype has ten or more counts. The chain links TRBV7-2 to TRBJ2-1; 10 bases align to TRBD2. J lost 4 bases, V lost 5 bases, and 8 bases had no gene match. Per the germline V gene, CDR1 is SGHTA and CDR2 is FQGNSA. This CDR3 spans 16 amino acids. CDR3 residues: CASSATGTSVYNEQFF. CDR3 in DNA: TGTGCCAGCAGCGCTACCGGGACTAGCGTATACAATGAGCAGTTCTTC.

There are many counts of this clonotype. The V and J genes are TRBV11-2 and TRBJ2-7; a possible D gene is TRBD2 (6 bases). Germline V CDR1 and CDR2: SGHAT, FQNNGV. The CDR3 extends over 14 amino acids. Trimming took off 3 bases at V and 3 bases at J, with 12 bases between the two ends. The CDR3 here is CASSFGGGYYEQYV. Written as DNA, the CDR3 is TGTGCCAGCAGCTTTGGGGGAGGATACTACGAGCAGTACGTC.

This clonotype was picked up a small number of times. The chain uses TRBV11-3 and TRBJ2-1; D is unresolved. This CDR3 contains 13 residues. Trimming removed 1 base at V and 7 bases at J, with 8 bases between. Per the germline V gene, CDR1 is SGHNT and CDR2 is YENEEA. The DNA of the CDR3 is TGTGCCAGCAGCTTAGGTTTGGGGAATGAGCAGTTCTTC. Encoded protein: CASSLGLGNEQFF.

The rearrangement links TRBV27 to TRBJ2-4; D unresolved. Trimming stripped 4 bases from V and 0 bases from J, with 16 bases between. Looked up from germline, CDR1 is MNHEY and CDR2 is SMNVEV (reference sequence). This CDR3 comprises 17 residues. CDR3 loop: CASSSIIALRAKNIQYF. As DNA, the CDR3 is TGTGCCAGCAGTTCTATTATAGCACTTCGAGCCAAAAACATTCAGTACTTC.

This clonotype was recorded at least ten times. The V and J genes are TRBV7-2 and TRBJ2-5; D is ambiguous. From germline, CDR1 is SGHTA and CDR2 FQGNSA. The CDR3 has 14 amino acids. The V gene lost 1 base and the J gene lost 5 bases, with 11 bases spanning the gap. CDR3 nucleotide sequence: TGTGCCAGCAGCTTAGGCTCTGTGTGGGAGACCCAGTACTTC. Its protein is CASSLGSVWETQYF.

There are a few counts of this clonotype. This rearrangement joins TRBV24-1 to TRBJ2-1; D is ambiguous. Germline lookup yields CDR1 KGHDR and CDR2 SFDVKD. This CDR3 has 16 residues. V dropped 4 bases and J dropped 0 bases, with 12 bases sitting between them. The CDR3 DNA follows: TGTGCCACCAGTGACGCAGTCGGGCCCTCCTACAATGAGCAGTTCTTC. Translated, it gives CATSDAVGPSYNEQFF.

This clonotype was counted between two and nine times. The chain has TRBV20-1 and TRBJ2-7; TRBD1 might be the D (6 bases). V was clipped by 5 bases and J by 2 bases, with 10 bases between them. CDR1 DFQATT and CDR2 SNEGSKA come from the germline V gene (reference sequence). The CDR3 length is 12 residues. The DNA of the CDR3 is TGCAGTGCTCCGGGACACCCCTACGAGCAGTACGTC. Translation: CSAPGHPYEQYV.

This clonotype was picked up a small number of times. CDR3: CASSYPREGGTSITGELFF. CDR3 coding DNA: TGTGCCAGCAGCTACCCGCGAGAGGGAGGGACTAGTATCACCGGGGAGCTGTTTTTT. The chain has TRBV7-6 and TRBJ2-2, with 8 bases that match TRBD2. The CDR3 has 19 residues. The germline CDR1 and CDR2 sequences are SGHVS and FNYEAQ. V dropped 4 bases and J dropped 4; count of bases not matched to a gene: 17. Looking up the rest from reference TRBV7-6 and TRBJ2-2 gives the full variable domain: GAGVSQSPRYKVTKRGQDVALRCDPISGHVSLYWYRQALGQGPEFLTYFNYEAQQDKSGLPNDRFSAERPEGSISTLTIQRTEQRDSAMYRCASSYPREGGTSITGELFFGEGSRLTVL.

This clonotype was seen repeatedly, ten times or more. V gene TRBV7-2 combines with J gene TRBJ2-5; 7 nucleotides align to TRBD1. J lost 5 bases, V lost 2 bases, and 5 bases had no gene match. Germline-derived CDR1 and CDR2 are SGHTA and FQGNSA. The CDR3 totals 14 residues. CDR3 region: CASSLQGVGETQYF. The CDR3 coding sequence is TGTGCCAGCAGCTTACAGGGGGTAGGGGAGACCCAGTACTTC. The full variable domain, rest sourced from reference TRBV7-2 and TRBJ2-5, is GAGVSQSPSNKVTEKGKDVELRCDPISGHTALYWYRQSLGQGLEFLIYFQGNSAPDKSGLPSDRFSAERTGGSVSTLTIQRTQQEDSAVYLCASSLQGVGETQYFGPGTRLLVL.

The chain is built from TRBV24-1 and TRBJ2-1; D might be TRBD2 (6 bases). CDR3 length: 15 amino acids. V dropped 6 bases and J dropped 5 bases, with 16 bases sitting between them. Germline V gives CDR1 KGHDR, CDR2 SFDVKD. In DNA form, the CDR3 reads TGTGCCACCAGTTTGGCGGGAAAGAAGGACAATGAGCAGTTCTTC. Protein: CATSLAGKKDNEQFF.

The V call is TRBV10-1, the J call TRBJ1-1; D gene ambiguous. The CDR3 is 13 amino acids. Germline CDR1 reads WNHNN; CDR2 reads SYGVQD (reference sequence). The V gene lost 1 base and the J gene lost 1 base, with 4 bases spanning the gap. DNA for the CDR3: TGCGCCAGCAGTGAGTACGGGAACACTGAAGCTTTCTTT. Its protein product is CASSEYGNTEAFF.

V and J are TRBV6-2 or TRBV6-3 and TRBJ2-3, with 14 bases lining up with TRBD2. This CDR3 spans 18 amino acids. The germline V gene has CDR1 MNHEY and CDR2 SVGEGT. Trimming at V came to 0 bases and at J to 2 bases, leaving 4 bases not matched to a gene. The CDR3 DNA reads TGTGCCAGCAGTTACTCCGGGACTAGCGGGAGAGCCACAGATACGCAGTATTTT. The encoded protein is CASSYSGTSGRATDTQYF.